This T cell receptor beta chain was sequenced during a study of human T cells and chemical hapten exposure. Time point denoted: patch test 1, 2 weeks after DPC sensitization. Treatment here: therapeutic diphenylcyclopropenone sensitization with weekly scalp DPC. This clonotype has only a few counts. TCRdb itself ran the RACE reads through MiXCR, one entry per CDR3 protein. This sample has 150,000 to 200,000 distinct CDR3 sequences; roughly 14% occur once, and the top ten carry 1.7%. The material sequenced was whole blood, taken in connection with sensitization to the hapten diphenylcyclopropenone (DPC). This receptor was taken from a woman in her 30s with alopecia areata. Some clones in this sample may be carry-over from other donors' samples.

CDR3 DNA sequence: TGTGCCAGCAGTTTTGATAGCGGGGGAGCCGACCAAGAGACCCAGTACTTC. Translation: CASSFDSGGADQETQYF. The chain combines TRBV6-2 or TRBV6-3 with TRBJ2-5, with 9 bases matching TRBD2. The V gene end was trimmed by 4 bases and the J gene end by 0 bases; junction bases not matched to a gene: 9. The germline gives CDR1 MNHEY, CDR2 SVGEGT. This CDR3 contains 17 residues.